This entry lists 11 T cell receptor beta chains sequenced from one sample in a study of prognosis after radiotherapy for stage I lung cancer. By two-round multiplex PCR, the TCR beta CDR3 was amplified from genomic DNA. With primers specific to each TRBV and TRBJ gene, the first-round PCR was performed. TCRdb redid the calling of the multiplex PCR reads with MiXCR, one entry per CDR3 protein. This table holds around 30,000 distinct CDR3 sequences, 30% to 40% found once. Sequencing was performed on PBMCs, taken before or after stereotactic body radiation therapy (not recorded which). Receptors were obtained from a donor of 50 years or more with non-small cell lung cancer.

Details on this clonotype: A far larger clone lies a single base away; this is likely a read error. V usage is TRBV6-2 or TRBV6-3 and J usage is TRBJ1-1; D gene ambiguous. There are 11 residues in the CDR3. Germline lookup yields CDR1 MNHEY and CDR2 SVGEGT. The chain's CDR3 is CVSSTVAEAFF. In nucleotides, the CDR3 is TGTGTCAGCAGTACCGTGGCTGAAGCTTTCTTT.

This clonotype was observed many times. The V gene is TRBV12-3 or TRBV12-4, the J gene TRBJ2-3, with TRBD1 identical over 11 bases. V was pared by 5 bases and J by 3 bases, with 4 bases of the junction left unmatched. The CDR3 runs to 15 residues. CDR3 sequence reads: CASSPGQGVTDTQYF. The CDR3 DNA sequence: TGTGCCAGCAGTCCGGGACAGGGGGTAACAGATACGCAGTATTTT.

This clonotype is medium-sized. This chain links TRBV28 with TRBJ2-2; D perhaps matches TRBD1 (5 bases). V lost 5 bases, J lost 5 bases, and 12 bases lay in between. The CDR3 sequence is 14 residues long. Germline V lookup: CDR1 MDHEN, CDR2 SYDVKM. As DNA, the CDR3 is TGTGCCAGCAGTACAGGTTTCGGAACCGGGGAGCTGTTTTTT. Its translation: CASSTGFGTGELFF.

This clonotype was observed many times. The chain combines TRBV28 with TRBJ1-5; D unclear. This CDR3 comprises 15 residues. The V gene's germline CDR1 is MDHEN and CDR2 SYDVKM. Trimming pared 5 bases from V and 0 bases from J, leaving 11 bases between. The CDR3 coding sequence is TGTGCCAGCAGTCCCCCCACACATAGCAATCAGCCCCAGCATTTT. This translates into CASSPPTHSNQPQHF.

This clonotype has at least ten counts. This chain uses TRBV6-1 with TRBJ1-3; TRBD1 matches 7 bases. Unmatched junction bases numbered 5, after V lost 8 bases and J lost 4 bases. Germline lookup yields CDR1 MNHNS and CDR2 SASEGT. The CDR3 is made up of 13 amino acids. The CDR3 loop is CASVDRAGNTIYF. CDR3 coding DNA: TGTGCCAGCGTTGACAGGGCCGGAAACACCATATATTTT.

This clonotype was detected once. The J gene is TRBJ2-1, the V gene TRBV9; 12 bases agree with TRBD2. Unmatched junction bases numbered 8, after V lost 1 base and J lost 6 bases. This CDR3 contains 17 residues. In germline, CDR1 is SGDLS, CDR2 YYNGEE. The CDR3 nucleotides read TGTGCCAGCAGCGTAACCCTACTAGCGGGAGGCGTCAATGAGCAGTTCTTC. Its translation is CASSVTLLAGGVNEQFF. The full variable domain, completed using reference TRBV9 and TRBJ2-1, is DSGVTQTPKHLITATGQRVTLRCSPRSGDLSVYWYQQSLDQGLQFLIQYYNGEERAKGNILERFSAQQFPDLHSELNLSSLELGDSALYFCASSVTLLAGGVNEQFFGPGTRLTVL.

The chain is built from TRBV30 and TRBJ1-4, with D uncertain. V was trimmed by 5 bases and J by 6 bases, leaving 7 bases between them. Germline V gives CDR1 GTSNPN, CDR2 SVGIG (reference sequence). CDR3 length equals 11 residues. CDR3 residues: CAWFSDEKLFF. The CDR3 DNA reads as TGTGCCTGGTTTTCCGATGAAAAACTGTTTTTT.

This clonotype was counted many times. The chain employs TRBV12-3 or TRBV12-4 and TRBJ2-1, with 7 bases aligning to TRBD2. This CDR3 is built from 14 residues. V shed 5 bases, J shed 7 bases, and the junction held 8 bases outside the gene matches. Here the CDR3 reads CASSPGLFRNEQFF. CDR3 bases: TGTGCCAGCAGTCCGGGACTATTCCGGAATGAGCAGTTCTTC.

This clonotype was counted many times. The chain joins TRBV28 to TRBJ1-1, with D possibly matching TRBD1 (6 bases). The CDR3 contains 13 residues. V lost 6 bases and J 3 bases, leaving 11 bases between the germline ends. CDR1 is MDHEN, CDR2 SYDVKM, per germline. The CDR3 protein is CASSRSGDTEAFF. CDR3 nucleotide sequence: TGTGCCAGCAGCCGTTCAGGGGACACTGAAGCTTTCTTT.

The V call is TRBV19, the J call TRBJ2-7; D is uncertain. V was trimmed by 6 bases and J by 13 bases, leaving 19 bases between them. The CDR3 runs to 12 residues. Germline CDR1 and CDR2: LNHDA and SQIVND (reference sequence). The CDR3 DNA reads TGTGCCAGTAGCACACTCTCGGGTGATCACTACTTC. Translating it yields CASSTLSGDHYF.

This clonotype has at least ten counts. J is TRBJ1-2 and V is TRBV6-2 or TRBV6-3; D gene unclear. Germline V gene data show CDR1 as MNHEY and CDR2 as SVGEGT. The CDR3 is made up of 14 amino acids. V gave up 5 bases and J gave up 2 bases, with 12 bases separating them. The CDR3 DNA follows: TGTGCCAGCAGTCAACGGGCCGAGAACTATGGCTACACCTTC. Its translation: CASSQRAENYGYTF.